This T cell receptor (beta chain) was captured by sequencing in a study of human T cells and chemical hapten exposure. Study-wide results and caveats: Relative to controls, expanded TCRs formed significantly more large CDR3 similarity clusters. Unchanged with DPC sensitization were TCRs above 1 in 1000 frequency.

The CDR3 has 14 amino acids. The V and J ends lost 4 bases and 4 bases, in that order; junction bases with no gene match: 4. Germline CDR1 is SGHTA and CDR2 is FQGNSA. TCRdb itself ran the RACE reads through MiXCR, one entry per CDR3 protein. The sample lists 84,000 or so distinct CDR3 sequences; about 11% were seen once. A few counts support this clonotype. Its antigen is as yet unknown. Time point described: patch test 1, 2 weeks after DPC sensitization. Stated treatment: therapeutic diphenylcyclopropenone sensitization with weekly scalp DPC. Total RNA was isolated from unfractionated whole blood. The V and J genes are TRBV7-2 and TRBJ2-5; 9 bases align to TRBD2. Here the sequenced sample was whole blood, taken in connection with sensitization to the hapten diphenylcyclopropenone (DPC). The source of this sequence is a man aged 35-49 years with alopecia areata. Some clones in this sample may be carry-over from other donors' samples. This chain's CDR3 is CASSSGTSTETQYF. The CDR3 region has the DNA TGTGCCAGCAGCTCCGGGACTAGCACAGAGACCCAGTACTTC.